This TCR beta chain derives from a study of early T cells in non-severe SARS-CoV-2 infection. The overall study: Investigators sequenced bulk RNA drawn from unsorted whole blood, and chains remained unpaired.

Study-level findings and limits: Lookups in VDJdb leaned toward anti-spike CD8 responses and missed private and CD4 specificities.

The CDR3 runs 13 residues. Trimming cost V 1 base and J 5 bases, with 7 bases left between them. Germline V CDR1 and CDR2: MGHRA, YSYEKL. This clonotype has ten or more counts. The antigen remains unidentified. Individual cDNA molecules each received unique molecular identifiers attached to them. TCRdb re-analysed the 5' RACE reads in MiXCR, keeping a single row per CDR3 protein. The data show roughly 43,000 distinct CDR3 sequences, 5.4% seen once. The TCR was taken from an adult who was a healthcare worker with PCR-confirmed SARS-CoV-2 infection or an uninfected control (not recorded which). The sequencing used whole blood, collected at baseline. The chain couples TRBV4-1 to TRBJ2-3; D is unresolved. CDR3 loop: CASSQASEDTQYF. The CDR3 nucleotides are TGCGCCAGCAGCCAAGCCTCCGAAGATACGCAGTATTTT.